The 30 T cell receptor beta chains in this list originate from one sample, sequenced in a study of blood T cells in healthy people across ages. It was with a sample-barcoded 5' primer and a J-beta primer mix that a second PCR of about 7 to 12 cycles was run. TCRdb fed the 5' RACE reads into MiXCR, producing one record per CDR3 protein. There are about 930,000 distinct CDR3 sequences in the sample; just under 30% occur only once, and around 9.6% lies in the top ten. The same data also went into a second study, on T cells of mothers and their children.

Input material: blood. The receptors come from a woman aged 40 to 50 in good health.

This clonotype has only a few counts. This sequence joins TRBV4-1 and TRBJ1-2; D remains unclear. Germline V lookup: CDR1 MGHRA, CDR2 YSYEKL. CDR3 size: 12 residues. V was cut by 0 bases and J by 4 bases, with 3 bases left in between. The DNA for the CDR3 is TGCGCCAGCAGCCAAGAGGCCTATGGCTACACCTTC. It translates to CASSQEAYGYTF.

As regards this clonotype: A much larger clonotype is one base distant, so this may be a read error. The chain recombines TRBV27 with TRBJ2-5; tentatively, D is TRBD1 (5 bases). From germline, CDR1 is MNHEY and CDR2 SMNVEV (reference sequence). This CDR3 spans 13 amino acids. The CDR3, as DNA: TGTGCCAGCAGTTTTCAGGGCGCAGAGACCCTGTACTTC. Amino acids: CASSFQGAETLYF.

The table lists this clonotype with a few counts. CDR3 sequence: CASRPTLNTEAFF. Here the CDR3 DNA reads TGTGCCAGCCGACCGACGTTGAACACTGAAGCTTTCTTT. The chain links TRBV12-3 or TRBV12-4 to TRBJ1-1; D uncertain. V was cut by 8 bases and J by 0 bases, with 10 bases left in between. This CDR3 contains 13 residues.

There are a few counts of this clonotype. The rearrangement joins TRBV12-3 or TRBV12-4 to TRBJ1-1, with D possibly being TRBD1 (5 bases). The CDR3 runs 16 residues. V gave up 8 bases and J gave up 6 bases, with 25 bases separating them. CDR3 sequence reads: CASATGGGFMGAEAFF. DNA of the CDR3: TGTGCCAGCGCCACGGGGGGTGGTTTTATGGGCGCTGAAGCTTTCTTT.

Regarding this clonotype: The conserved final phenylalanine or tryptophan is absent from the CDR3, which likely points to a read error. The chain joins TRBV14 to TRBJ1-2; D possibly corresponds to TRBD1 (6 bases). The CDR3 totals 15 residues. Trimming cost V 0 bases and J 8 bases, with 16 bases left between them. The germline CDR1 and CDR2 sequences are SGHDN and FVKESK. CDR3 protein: CASSQDRTAHRGYTC. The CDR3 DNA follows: TGTGCCAGCAGCCAAGATCGGACAGCACACAGAGGCTACACCTGC.

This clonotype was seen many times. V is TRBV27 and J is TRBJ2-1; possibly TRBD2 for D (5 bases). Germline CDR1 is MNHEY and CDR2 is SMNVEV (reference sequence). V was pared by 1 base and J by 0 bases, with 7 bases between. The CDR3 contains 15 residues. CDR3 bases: TGTGCCAGCAGTTTATATAGCGTCTCCTACAATGAGCAGTTCTTC. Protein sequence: CASSLYSVSYNEQFF.

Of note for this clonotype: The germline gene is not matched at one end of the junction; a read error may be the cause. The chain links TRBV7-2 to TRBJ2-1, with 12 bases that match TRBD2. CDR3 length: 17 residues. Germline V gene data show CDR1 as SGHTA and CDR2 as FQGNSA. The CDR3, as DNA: TGTGCCTGCAGCTTAGGGGATGGGCTAGCGGGGGGGTATGAGCAGTTCTTC. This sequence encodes CACSLGDGLAGGYEQFF.

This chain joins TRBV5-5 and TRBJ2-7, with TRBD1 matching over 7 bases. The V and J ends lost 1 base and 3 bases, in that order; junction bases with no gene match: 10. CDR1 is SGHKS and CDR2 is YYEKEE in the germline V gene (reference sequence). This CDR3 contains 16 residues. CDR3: CASSLKVNRGSYEQYF. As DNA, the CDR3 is TGTGCCAGCAGCTTGAAGGTAAACAGGGGAAGCTACGAGCAGTACTTC.

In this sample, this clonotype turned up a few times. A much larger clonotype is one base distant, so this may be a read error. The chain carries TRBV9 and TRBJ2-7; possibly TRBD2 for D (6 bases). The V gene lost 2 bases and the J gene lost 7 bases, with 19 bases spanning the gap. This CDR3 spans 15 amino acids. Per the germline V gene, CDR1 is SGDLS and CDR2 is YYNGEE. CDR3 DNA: TGTGCCAGCAGCGTTGACGGGGGAACATACAATGAGCAGTACTTC. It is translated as CASSVDGGTYNEQYF.

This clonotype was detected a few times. The CDR3 is CSVVLRNTEAFF. The CDR3 DNA reads TGCAGCGTTGTTCTGAGGAACACTGAAGCTTTCTTT. V is TRBV29-1 and J is TRBJ1-1; D remains unclear. CDR3 size: 12 residues. The germline V gene encodes CDR1 SQVTM and CDR2 ANQGSEA. The ends were cut back, 4 bases at V and 1 base at J, with 7 bases in the middle.

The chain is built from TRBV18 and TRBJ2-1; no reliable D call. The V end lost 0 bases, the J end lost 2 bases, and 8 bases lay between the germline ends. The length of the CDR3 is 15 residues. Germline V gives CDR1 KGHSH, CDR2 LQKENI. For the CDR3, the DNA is TGTGCCAGCTCACCACCCGGGTTTCCCTACAATGAGCAGTTCTTC. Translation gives CASSPPGFPYNEQFF.

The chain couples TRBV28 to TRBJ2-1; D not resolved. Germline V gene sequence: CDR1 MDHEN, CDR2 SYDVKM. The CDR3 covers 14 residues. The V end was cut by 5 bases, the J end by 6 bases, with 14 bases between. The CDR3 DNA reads TGTGCCAGCAGTCGGGCCCTGACCCCCAATGAGCAGTTCTTC. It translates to CASSRALTPNEQFF.

This CDR3 reads CASSHLSNEQFF. The CDR3 nucleotides are TGTGCCAGCAGCCACCTGAGCAATGAGCAGTTCTTC. The rearrangement uses TRBV7-8 and TRBJ2-1; D is ambiguous. From germline, CDR1 is SGHVS and CDR2 FQNEAQ. The germline V and J ends were trimmed by 5 bases and 6 bases, with 8 bases remaining between them. The CDR3 sequence is 12 residues long.

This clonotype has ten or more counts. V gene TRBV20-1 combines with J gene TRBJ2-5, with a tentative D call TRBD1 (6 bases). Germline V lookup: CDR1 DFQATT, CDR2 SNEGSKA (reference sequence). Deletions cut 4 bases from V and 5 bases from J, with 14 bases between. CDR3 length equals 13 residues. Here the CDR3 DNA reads TGCAGTGCTATGGGTAATAGGGGGGAGACCCAGTACTTC. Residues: CSAMGNRGETQYF.

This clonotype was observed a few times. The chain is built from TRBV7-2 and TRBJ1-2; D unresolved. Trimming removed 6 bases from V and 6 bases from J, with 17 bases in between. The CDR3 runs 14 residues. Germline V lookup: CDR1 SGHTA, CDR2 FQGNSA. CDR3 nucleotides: TGTGCCAGCAGTCCTCATGAAGCGGGGAATGGCTACACCTTC. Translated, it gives CASSPHEAGNGYTF.

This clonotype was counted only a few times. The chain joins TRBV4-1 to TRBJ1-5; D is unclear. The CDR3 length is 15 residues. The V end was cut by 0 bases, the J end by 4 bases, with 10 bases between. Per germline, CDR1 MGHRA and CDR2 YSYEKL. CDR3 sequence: CASSQDGQLNQPQHF. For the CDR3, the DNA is TGCGCCAGCAGCCAAGATGGGCAGCTAAATCAGCCCCAGCATTTT.

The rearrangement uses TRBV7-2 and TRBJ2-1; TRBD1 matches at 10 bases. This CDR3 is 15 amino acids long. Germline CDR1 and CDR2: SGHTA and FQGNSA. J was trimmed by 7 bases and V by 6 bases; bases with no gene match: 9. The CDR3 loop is CASRRGGTGVNEQFF. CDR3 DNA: TGTGCCAGCAGGCGGGGCGGGACAGGGGTGAATGAGCAGTTCTTC.

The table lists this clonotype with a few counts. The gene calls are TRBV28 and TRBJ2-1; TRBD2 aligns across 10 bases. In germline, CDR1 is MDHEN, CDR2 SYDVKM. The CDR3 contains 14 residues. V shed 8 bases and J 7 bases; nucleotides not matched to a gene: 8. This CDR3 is CASERASGGNEQFF. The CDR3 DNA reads TGTGCCAGCGAAAGGGCTAGCGGGGGTAATGAGCAGTTCTTC.

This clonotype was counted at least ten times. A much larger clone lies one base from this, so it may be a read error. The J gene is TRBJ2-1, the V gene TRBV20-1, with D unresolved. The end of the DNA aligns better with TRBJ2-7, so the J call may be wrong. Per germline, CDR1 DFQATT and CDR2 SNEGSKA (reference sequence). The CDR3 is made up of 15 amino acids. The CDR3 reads CSASSPSRSYNEQYF. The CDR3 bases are TGCAGTGCCTCCTCGCCCTCGAGATCCTACAATGAGCAGTACTTC.

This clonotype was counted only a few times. The CDR3 coding sequence is TGTGCCAGCATAGGGGTCCTCTTAACCTACAATGAGCAGTTCTTC. Amino acids: CASIGVLLTYNEQFF. The V call is TRBV21-1, the J call TRBJ2-1; TRBD2 is the table's D call, not checked against the DNA. TRBV21-1 is flagged as a pseudogene. The CDR3 contains 15 residues.

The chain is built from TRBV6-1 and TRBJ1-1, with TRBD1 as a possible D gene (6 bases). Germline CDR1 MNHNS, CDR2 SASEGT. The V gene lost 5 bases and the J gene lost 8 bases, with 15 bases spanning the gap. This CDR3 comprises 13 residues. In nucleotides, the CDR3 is TGTGCCAGCAGTAATACTCAGGGGAGCGAAGCTTTCTTT. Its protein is CASSNTQGSEAFF.

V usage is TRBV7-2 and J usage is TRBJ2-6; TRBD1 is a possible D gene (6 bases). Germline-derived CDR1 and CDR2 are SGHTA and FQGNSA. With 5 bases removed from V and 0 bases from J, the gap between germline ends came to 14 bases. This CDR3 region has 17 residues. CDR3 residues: CASSQQGATSGANVLTF. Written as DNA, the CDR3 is TGTGCCAGCAGCCAACAGGGAGCTACCTCTGGGGCCAACGTCCTGACTTTC. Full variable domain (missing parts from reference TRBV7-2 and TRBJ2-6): GAGVSQSPSNKVTEKGKDVELRCDPISGHTALYWYRQSLGQGLEFLIYFQGNSAPDKSGLPSDRFSAERTGGSVSTLTIQRTQQEDSAVYLCASSQQGATSGANVLTFGAGSRLTVL.

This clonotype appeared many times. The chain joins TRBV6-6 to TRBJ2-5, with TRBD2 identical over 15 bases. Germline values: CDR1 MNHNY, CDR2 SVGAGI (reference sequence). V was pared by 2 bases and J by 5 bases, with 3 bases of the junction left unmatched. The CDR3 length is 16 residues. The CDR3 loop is CASSYGLAGGLETQYF. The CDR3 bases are TGTGCCAGCAGTTACGGACTAGCGGGGGGGCTGGAGACCCAGTACTTC.

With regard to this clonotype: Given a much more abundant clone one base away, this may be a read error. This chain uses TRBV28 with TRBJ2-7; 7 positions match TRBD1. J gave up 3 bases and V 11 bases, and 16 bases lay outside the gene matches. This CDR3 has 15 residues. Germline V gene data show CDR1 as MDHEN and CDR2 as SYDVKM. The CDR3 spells CAAYEAGTDRYEQYF. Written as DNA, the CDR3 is TGTGCCGCCTACGAAGCCGGGACAGACCGCTACGAGCAGTACTTC.

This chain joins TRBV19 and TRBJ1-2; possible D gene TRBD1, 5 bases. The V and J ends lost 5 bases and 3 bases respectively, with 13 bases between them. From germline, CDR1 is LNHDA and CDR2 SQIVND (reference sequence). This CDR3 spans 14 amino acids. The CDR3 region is CASSLQGRDYGYTF. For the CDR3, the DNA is TGTGCCAGTAGTCTGCAGGGTAGGGACTATGGCTACACCTTC.

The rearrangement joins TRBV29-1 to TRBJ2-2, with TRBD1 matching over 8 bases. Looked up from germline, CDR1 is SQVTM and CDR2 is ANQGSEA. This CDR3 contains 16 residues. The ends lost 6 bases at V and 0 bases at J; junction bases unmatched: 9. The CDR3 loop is CSVGTGTTTNTGELFF. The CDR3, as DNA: TGCAGCGTCGGGACAGGAACGACTACGAACACCGGGGAGCTGTTTTTT.

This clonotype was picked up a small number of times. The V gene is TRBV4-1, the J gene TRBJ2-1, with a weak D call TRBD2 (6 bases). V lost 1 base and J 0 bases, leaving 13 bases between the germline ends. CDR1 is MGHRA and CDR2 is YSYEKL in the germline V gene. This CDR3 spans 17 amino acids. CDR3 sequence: CASSQGAGKSSYNEQFF. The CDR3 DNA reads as TGCGCCAGCAGCCAAGGGGCGGGGAAGAGCTCCTACAATGAGCAGTTCTTC.

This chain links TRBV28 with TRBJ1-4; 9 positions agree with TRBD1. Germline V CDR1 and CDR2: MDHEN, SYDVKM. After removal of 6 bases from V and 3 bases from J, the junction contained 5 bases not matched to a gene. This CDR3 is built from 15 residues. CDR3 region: CASSLWDRANEKLFF. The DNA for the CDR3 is TGTGCCAGCAGCCTCTGGGACAGGGCTAATGAAAAACTGTTTTTT.

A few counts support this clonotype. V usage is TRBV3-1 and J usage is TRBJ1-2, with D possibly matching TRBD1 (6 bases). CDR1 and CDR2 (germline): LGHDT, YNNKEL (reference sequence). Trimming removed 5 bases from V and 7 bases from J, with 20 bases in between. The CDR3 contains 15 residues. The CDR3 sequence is CASSYTGSGAAGYTF. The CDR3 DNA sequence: TGTGCCAGCAGCTACACTGGGTCAGGGGCAGCTGGCTACACCTTC.

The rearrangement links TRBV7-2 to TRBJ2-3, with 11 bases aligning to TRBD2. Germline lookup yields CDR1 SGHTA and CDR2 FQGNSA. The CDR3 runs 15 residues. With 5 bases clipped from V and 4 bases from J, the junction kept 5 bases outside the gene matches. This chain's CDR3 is CASSATSGGPDTQYF. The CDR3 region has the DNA TGTGCCAGCAGCGCCACTAGCGGGGGTCCAGATACGCAGTATTTT.